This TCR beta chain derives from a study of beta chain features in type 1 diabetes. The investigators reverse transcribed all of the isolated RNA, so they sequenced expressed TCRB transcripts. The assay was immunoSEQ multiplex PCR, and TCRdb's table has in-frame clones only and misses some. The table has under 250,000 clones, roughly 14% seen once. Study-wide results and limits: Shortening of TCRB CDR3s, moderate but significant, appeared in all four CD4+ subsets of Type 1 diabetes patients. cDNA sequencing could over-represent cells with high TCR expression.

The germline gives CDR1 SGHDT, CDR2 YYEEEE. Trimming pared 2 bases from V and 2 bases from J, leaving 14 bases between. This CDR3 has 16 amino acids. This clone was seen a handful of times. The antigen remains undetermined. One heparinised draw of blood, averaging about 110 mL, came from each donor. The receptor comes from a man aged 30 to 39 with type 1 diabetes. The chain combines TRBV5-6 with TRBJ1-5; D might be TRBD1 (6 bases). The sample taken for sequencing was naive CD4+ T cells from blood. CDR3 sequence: CASSFRGALGNQPQHF. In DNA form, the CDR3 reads TGTGCCAGCAGCTTTCGGGGGGCACTTGGCAATCAGCCCCAGCATTTT.